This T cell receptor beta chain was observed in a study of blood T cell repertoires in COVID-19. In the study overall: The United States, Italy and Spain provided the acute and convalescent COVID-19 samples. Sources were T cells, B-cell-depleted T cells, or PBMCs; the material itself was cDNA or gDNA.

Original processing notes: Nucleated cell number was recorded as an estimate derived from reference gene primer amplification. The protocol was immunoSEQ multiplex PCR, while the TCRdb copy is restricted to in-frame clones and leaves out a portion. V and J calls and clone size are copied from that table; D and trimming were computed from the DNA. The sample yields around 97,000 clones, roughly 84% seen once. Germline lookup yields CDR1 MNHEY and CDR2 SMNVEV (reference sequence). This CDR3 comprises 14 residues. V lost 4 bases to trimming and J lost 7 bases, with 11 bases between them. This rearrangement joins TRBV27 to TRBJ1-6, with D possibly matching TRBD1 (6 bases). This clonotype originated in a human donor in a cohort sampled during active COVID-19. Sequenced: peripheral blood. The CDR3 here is CASSSFGQNSPLHF. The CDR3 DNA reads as TGTGCCAGCAGTTCTTTCGGACAGAATTCACCCCTCCACTTT.